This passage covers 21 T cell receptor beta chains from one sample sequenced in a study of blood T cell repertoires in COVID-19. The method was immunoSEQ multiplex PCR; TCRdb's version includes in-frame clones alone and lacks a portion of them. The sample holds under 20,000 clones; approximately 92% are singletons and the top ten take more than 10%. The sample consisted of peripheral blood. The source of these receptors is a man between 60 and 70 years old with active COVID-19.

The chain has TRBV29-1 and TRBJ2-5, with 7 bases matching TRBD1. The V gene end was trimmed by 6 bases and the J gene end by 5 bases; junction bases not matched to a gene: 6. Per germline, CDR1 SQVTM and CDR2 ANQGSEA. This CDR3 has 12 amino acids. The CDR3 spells CSVAQGRETQYF. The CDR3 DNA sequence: TGCAGCGTGGCACAGGGGCGGGAGACCCAGTACTTC.

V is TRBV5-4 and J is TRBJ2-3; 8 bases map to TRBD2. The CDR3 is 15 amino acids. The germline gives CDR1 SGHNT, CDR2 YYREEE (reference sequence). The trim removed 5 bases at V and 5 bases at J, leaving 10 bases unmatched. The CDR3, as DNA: TGTGCCAGCAGTAAACCGGGACTAGATTTAGATACGCAGTATTTT. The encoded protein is CASSKPGLDLDTQYF.

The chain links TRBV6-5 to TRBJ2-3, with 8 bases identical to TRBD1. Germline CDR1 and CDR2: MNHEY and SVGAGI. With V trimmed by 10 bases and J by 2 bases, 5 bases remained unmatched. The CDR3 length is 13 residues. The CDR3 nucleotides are TGTGCCATAGGGGACAGGACCACAGATACGCAGTATTTT. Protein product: CAIGDRTTDTQYF.

The CDR3 reads CASSLDREQYF. The DNA for the CDR3 is TGTGCCAGCAGCCTCGACAGGGAACAGTACTTC. This sequence joins TRBV5-6 and TRBJ2-7, with TRBD1 matching over 7 bases. From germline, CDR1 is SGHDT and CDR2 YYEEEE. The CDR3 runs to 11 residues. V was clipped by 4 bases and J by 10 bases; unmatched bases: 5.

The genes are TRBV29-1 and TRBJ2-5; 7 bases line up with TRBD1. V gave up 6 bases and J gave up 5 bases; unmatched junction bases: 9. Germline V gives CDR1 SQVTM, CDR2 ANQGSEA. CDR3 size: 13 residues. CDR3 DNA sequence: TGCAGCGTCACTGGGACAGCTGGTGAGACCCAGTACTTC. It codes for CSVTGTAGETQYF.

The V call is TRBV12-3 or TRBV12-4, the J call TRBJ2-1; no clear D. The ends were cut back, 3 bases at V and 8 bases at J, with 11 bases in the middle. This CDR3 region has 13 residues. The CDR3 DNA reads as TGTGCCAGCAGTTTCAGGTCTCGCGATGAGCAGTTCTTC. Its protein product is CASSFRSRDEQFF.

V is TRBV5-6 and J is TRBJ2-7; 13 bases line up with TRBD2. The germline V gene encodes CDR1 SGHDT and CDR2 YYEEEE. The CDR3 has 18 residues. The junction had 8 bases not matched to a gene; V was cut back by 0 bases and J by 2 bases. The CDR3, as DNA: TGTGCCAGCAGCTTGGACCGGACTAGCGGGAGAATGGCCTACGAGCAGTACTTC. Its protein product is CASSLDRTSGRMAYEQYF.

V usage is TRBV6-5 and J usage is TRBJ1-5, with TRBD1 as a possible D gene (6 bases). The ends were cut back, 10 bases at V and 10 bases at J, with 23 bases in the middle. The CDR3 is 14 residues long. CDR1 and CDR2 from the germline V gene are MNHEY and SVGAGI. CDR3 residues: CAIRSAGALFPQHF. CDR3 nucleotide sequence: TGTGCCATCCGATCGGCAGGGGCCCTCTTTCCCCAGCATTTT.

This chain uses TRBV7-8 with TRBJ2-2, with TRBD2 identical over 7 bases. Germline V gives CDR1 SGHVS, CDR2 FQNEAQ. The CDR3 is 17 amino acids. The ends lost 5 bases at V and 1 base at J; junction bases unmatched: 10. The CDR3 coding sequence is TGTGCCAGCAGCGAAATCTCTAGCGGACTGAACACCGGGGAGCTGTTTTTT. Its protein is CASSEISSGLNTGELFF.

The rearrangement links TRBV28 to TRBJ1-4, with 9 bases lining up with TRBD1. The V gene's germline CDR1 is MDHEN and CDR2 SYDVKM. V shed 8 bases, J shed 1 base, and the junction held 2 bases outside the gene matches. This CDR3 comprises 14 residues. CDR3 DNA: TGTGCCAGCCAGACAGGGGGAACTAATGAAAAACTGTTTTTT. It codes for CASQTGGTNEKLFF.

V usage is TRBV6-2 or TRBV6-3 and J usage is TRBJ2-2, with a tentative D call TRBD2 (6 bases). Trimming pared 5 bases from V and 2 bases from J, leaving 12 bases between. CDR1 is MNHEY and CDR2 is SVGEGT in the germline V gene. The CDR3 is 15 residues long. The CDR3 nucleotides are TGTGCCAGCAGTCGCGGGACCGTTAACACCGGGGAGCTGTTTTTT. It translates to CASSRGTVNTGELFF.

The CDR3 is CASSYLYRDSIYEQYF. The CDR3 DNA sequence: TGTGCCAGCAGTTACTTATACCGGGACTCAATCTACGAGCAGTACTTC. The V call is TRBV6-2 or TRBV6-3, the J call TRBJ2-7, with TRBD2 as a possible D gene (6 bases). Germline CDR1 is MNHEY and CDR2 is SVGEGT. CDR3 size: 16 residues. V dropped 1 base and J dropped 3 bases, with 16 bases sitting between them.

The CDR3 loop reads CASSFPTSGAQETQYF. The CDR3 bases are TGTGCCAGCAGCTTTCCGACTAGCGGGGCACAAGAGACCCAGTACTTC. The chain carries TRBV5-4 and TRBJ2-5; 11 bases are a match to TRBD2. V shed 2 bases and J 2 bases; nucleotides not matched to a gene: 5. This CDR3 has 16 amino acids. CDR1 SGHNT and CDR2 YYREEE come from the germline V gene (reference sequence).

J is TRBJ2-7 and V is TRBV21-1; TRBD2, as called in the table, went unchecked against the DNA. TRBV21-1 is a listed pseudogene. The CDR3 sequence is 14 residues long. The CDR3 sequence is CASSGAGLAGEQYF. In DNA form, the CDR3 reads TGTGCCAGCAGCGGAGCGGGACTAGCAGGCGAGCAGTACTTC.

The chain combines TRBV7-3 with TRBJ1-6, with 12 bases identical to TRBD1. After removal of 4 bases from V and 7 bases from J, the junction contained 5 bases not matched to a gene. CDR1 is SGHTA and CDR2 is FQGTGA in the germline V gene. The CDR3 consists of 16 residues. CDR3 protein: CASSSGTGGRNSPLHF. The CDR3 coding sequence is TGTGCCAGCAGCTCCGGGACAGGGGGCCGAAATTCACCCCTCCACTTT.

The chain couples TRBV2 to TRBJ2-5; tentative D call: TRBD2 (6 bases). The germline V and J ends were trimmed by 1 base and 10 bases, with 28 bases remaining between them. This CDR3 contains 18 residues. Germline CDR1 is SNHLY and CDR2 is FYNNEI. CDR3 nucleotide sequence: TGTGCCAGCAGTGAAGGTGGTAAGGGGTACGGGCAGCCGGGGGACCAGTACTTC. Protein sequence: CASSEGGKGYGQPGDQYF.

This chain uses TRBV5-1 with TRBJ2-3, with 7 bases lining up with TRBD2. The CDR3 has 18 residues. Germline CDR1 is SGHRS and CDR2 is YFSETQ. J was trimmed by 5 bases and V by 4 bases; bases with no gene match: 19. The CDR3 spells CASSASTSGWRELDTQYF. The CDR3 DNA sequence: TGCGCCAGCAGCGCTTCGACCTCGGGTTGGCGGGAGTTAGATACGCAGTATTTT.

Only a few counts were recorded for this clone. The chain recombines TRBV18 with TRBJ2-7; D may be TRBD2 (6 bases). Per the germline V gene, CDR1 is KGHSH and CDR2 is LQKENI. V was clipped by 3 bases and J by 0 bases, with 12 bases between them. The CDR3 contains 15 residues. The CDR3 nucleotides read TGTGCCAGCTCACCGGTGGGCGGGGCCTCCTACGAGCAGTACTTC. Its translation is CASSPVGGASYEQYF.

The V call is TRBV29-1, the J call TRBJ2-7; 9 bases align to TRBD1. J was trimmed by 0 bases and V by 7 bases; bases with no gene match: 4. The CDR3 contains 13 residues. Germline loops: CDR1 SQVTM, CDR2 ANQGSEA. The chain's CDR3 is CSAKTGGSYEQYF. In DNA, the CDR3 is TGCAGCGCAAAGACAGGGGGCTCCTACGAGCAGTACTTC.

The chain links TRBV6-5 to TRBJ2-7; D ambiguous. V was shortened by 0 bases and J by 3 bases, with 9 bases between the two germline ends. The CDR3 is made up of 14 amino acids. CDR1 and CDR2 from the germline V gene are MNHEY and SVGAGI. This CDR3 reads CASSYSGADYEQYF. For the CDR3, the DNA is TGTGCCAGCAGTTACTCCGGAGCCGACTACGAGCAGTACTTC.

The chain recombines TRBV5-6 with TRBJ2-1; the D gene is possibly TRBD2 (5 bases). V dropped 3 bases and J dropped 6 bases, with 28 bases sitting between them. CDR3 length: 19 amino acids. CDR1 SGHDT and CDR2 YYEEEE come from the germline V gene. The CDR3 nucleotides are TGTGCCAGCAGCTACTGGCGTTCCGGGAACAAAGTTTCTCGCAATGAGCAGTTCTTC. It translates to CASSYWRSGNKVSRNEQFF.